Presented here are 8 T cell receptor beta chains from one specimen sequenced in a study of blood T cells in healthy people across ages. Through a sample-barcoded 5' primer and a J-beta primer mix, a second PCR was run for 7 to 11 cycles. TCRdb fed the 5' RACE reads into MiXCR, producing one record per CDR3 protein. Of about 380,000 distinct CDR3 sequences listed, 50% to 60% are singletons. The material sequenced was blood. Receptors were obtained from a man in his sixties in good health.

CDR3 sequence: CASSEAFSRGAPLHF. CDR3 DNA sequence: TGTGCCAGCAGTGAAGCCTTCTCGAGGGGCGCACCCCTCCACTTT. The chain couples TRBV6-1 to TRBJ1-6, with a possible D match to TRBD1 (5 bases). There are 15 residues in the CDR3. Germline CDR1 MNHNS, CDR2 SASEGT. V lost 0 bases and J lost 11, with 14 bases in between.

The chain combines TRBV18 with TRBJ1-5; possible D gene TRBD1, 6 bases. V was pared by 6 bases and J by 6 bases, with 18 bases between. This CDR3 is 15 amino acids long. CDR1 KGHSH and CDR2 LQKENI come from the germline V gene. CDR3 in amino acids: CASSSSPGGGQPQHF. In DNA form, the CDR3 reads TGTGCCAGCTCCTCCTCCCCCGGGGGCGGTCAGCCCCAGCATTTT. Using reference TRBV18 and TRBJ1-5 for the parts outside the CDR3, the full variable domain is NAGVMQNPRHLVRRRGQEARLRCSPMKGHSHVYWYRQLPEEGLKFMVYLQKENIIDESGMPKERFSAEFPKEGPSILRIQQVVRGDSAAYFCASSSSPGGGQPQHFGDGTRLSIL.

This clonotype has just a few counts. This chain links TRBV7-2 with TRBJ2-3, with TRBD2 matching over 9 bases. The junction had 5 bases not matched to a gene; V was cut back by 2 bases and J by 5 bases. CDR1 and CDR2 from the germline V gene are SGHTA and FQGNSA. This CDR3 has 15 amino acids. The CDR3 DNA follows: TGTGCCAGCAGCTTACAGTGGCGGGGGGGAGATACGCAGTATTTT. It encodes CASSLQWRGGDTQYF.

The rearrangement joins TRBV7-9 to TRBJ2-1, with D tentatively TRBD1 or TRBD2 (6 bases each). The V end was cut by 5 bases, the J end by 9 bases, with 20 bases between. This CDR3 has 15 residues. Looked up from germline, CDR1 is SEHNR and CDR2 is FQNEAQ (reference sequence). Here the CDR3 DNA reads TGTGCCAGCAGCCCTAGGGGGGACGCCTTATTTGAGCAGTTCTTC. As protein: CASSPRGDALFEQFF.

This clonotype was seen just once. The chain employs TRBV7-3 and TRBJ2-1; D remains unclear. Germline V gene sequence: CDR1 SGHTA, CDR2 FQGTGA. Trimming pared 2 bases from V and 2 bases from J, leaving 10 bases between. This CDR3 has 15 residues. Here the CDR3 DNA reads TGTGCCAGCAGCTTAGTAGTGGTAACCTACAATGAGCAGTTCTTC. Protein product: CASSLVVVTYNEQFF.

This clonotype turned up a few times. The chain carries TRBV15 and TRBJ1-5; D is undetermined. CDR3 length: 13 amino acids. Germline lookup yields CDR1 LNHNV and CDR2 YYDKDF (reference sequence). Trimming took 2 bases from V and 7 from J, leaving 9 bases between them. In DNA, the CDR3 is TGTGCCACCAGCAGACGGGTCGGACAGCCCCAGCATTTT. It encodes CATSRRVGQPQHF.

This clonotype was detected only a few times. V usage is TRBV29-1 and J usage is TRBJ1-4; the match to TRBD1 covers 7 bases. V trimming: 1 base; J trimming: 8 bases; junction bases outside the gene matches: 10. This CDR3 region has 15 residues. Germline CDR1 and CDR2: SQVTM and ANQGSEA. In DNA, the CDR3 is TGCAGCGTTGAAGTGAGGGGGGGACAGCGAGAAAAACTGTTTTTT. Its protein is CSVEVRGGQREKLFF.

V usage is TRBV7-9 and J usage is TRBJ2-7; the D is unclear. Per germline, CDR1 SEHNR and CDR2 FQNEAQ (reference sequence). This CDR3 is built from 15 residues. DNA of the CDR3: TGTGCTATCGCACTCAAGGCGGCGTCTTCCTACGAGCAGTACTTC. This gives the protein CAIALKAASSYEQYF. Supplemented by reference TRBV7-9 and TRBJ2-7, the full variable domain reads DTGVSQNPRHKITKRGQNVTFRCDPISEHNRLYWYRQTLGQGPEFLTYFQNEAQLEKSRLLSDRFSAERPKGSFSTLEIQRTEQGDSAMYLCAIALKAASSYEQYFGPGTRLTVT.